The 24 T cell receptor beta chains presented below share a single source sample, sequenced in a study of neurological immune-mediated disorders. One entry per CDR3 protein, called by TCRdb with MiXCR from the 5' RACE reads. The sample has 25,000 to 35,000 distinct CDR3 sequences, over 20% seen once. Sequenced: PBMCs. These receptors came from a woman aged 55-69 years in good health.

This clonotype was seen ten or more times. The gene calls are TRBV5-1 and TRBJ1-1; a possible D gene is TRBD1 (5 bases). V lost 0 bases to trimming and J lost 4 bases, with 16 bases between them. The CDR3 covers 16 residues. The germline CDR1 and CDR2 sequences are SGHRS and YFSETQ. Written as DNA, the CDR3 is TGCGCCAGCAGCTTGGCACCCCAGGGCGAGAGCACTGAAGCTTTCTTT. Amino acid sequence: CASSLAPQGESTEAFF.

This clonotype has only one observation. In DNA form, the CDR3 reads TGTGCCAGCAAGCATGGTGCCAACACAGATACGCAGTATTTT. This encodes CASKHGANTDTQYF. V gene TRBV14 combines with J gene TRBJ2-3; D is unclear. This CDR3 spans 14 amino acids. Trimming stripped 7 bases from V and 2 bases from J, with 13 bases between. Germline V gives CDR1 SGHDN, CDR2 FVKESK.

This clonotype was picked up many times. The V call is TRBV30, the J call TRBJ2-7; a weak D match, TRBD1 (5 bases). CDR3 size: 14 residues. Germline-derived CDR1 and CDR2 are GTSNPN and SVGIG (reference sequence). V was cut by 0 bases and J by 2 bases, with 11 bases left in between. The CDR3 DNA is TGTGCCTGGAGTGTTCCCGGACACCCCTACGAGCAGTACTTC. This codes for CAWSVPGHPYEQYF.

The table lists this clonotype with many counts. The gene calls are TRBV6-5 and TRBJ2-7; D uncertain. V dropped 2 bases and J dropped 4 bases, with 9 bases sitting between them. The CDR3 loop spans 13 amino acids. CDR1 is MNHEY and CDR2 is SVGAGI in the germline V gene. As DNA, the CDR3 is TGTGCCAGCAGTTACACCGGAAGGTACGAGCAGTACTTC. Translated: CASSYTGRYEQYF.

This clonotype was counted many times. The chain carries TRBV5-1 and TRBJ2-1; no clear D gene. With 4 bases removed from V and 2 bases from J, the gap between germline ends came to 10 bases. Germline V gives CDR1 SGHRS, CDR2 YFSETQ. The CDR3 covers 14 residues. This chain's CDR3 is CASSPQKPYNEQFF. CDR3 coding DNA: TGCGCCAGCAGCCCCCAAAAGCCCTACAATGAGCAGTTCTTC. Drawing the rest from reference TRBV5-1 and TRBJ2-1, the complete variable domain is KAGVTQTPRYLIKTRGQQVTLSCSPISGHRSVSWYQQTPGQGLQFLFEYFSETQRNKGNFPGRFSGRQFSNSRSEMNVSTLELGDSALYLCASSPQKPYNEQFFGPGTRLTVL.

This clonotype appeared many times. The rearrangement links TRBV10-3 to TRBJ2-3, with TRBD2 identical over 7 bases. V trimming: 7 bases; J trimming: 3 bases; junction bases outside the gene matches: 1. The CDR3 runs 12 residues. Looked up from germline, CDR1 is ENHRY and CDR2 is SYGVKD. CDR3 protein: CAIKGGTDTQYF. The CDR3, as DNA: TGTGCCATCAAGGGAGGGACAGATACGCAGTATTTT.

This clonotype is classed as medium-sized. V usage is TRBV29-1 and J usage is TRBJ1-3; TRBD1 matches 7 bases. CDR1 is SQVTM and CDR2 is ANQGSEA in the germline V gene. The CDR3 spans 14 residues. V was pared by 7 bases and J by 0 bases, with 6 bases of the junction left unmatched. The CDR3 DNA follows: TGCAGCGCTGTGACAGGGACCTCTGGAAACACCATATATTTT. It codes for CSAVTGTSGNTIYF.

V usage is TRBV5-4 and J usage is TRBJ1-1; 9 positions match TRBD1. With V trimmed by 4 bases and J by 1 base, 5 bases remained unmatched. Germline V gene sequence: CDR1 SGHNT, CDR2 YYREEE (reference sequence). The CDR3 consists of 15 residues. The CDR3 region has the DNA TGTGCCAGCAGCGCCGACAGGGGGAGGAACACTGAAGCTTTCTTT. Its translation: CASSADRGRNTEAFF.

In its sample, this clonotype is large (0.1 to 1%). The rearrangement uses TRBV9 and TRBJ2-3, with D possibly being TRBD2 (5 bases). The CDR3 has 13 residues. Per germline, CDR1 SGDLS and CDR2 YYNGEE. The V end lost 4 bases, the J end lost 1 base, and 7 bases lay between the germline ends. CDR3 region: CASSLARTDTQYF. As DNA, the CDR3 is TGTGCCAGCAGCCTAGCCCGCACAGATACGCAGTATTTT.

This clonotype was picked up many times. The chain carries TRBV3-1 and TRBJ2-7; a possible D gene is TRBD2 (6 bases). Germline V CDR1 and CDR2: LGHDT, YNNKEL (reference sequence). The CDR3 is made up of 17 amino acids. V was cut by 1 base and J by 7 bases, with 23 bases left in between. This chain's CDR3 is CASSQAARGTASREQYF. Here the CDR3 DNA reads TGTGCCAGCAGCCAAGCCGCCAGAGGGACTGCCTCCCGGGAGCAGTACTTC.

This clonotype has ten or more counts. The chain recombines TRBV5-1 with TRBJ2-1; 10 nucleotides agree with TRBD2. Unmatched junction bases numbered 5, after V lost 3 bases and J lost 5 bases. Germline lookup yields CDR1 SGHRS and CDR2 YFSETQ. The CDR3 runs 15 residues. The CDR3 DNA reads TGCGCCAGCAGCTGGAGGACTAGCGGTGACAATGAGCAGTTCTTC. Translation: CASSWRTSGDNEQFF. Using reference TRBV5-1 and TRBJ2-1 for the parts outside the CDR3, the full variable domain is KAGVTQTPRYLIKTRGQQVTLSCSPISGHRSVSWYQQTPGQGLQFLFEYFSETQRNKGNFPGRFSGRQFSNSRSEMNVSTLELGDSALYLCASSWRTSGDNEQFFGPGTRLTVL.

There are many counts of this clonotype. This sequence joins TRBV5-1 and TRBJ1-4; TRBD1 might be the D (5 bases). Germline CDR1 reads SGHRS; CDR2 reads YFSETQ. Trimming took off 5 bases at V and 13 bases at J, with 21 bases between the two ends. The CDR3 totals 14 residues. In DNA form, the CDR3 reads TGCGCCAGCAGACAGGAGTGGGGTTCGGACTCACTGTTTTTT. Protein product: CASRQEWGSDSLFF.

J is TRBJ2-2 and V is TRBV21-1. TRBV21-1 is an annotated pseudogene. This CDR3 is built from 14 residues. Written as DNA, the CDR3 is TGTGCCAGCAGCAAAGTAGGGTACGCCGGGGAGCTGTTTTTT. Translation gives CASSKVGYAGELFF.

This chain connects TRBV11-2 to TRBJ2-2; D assignment may be TRBD1 or TRBD2 (6 bases each). The germline gives CDR1 SGHAT, CDR2 FQNNGV. The CDR3 is made up of 14 amino acids. V was pared by 6 bases and J by 6 bases, with 14 bases between. The CDR3 loop reads CASREGGCPGELFF. In DNA, the CDR3 is TGTGCCAGCAGGGAGGGGGGATGTCCCGGGGAGCTGTTTTTT.

This clonotype was picked up many times. The genes are TRBV6-5 and TRBJ2-1; TRBD1 might be the D (5 bases). Germline CDR1 and CDR2: MNHEY and SVGAGI. This CDR3 spans 14 amino acids. The V end was cut by 6 bases, the J end by 6 bases, with 15 bases between. The CDR3 protein is CASRSPGYLNEQFF. The CDR3 DNA is TGTGCCAGCAGGTCCCCAGGGTACCTCAATGAGCAGTTCTTC.

This clonotype was seen many times. This chain connects TRBV5-1 to TRBJ2-5; D might be TRBD1 (5 bases). This CDR3 spans 13 amino acids. From germline, CDR1 is SGHRS and CDR2 YFSETQ. V shed 0 bases and J shed 4 bases, with 7 bases lying between them. CDR3 nucleotides: TGCGCCAGCAGCTTGGAGACAGCAGAGACCCAGTACTTC. This encodes CASSLETAETQYF.

This clonotype showed up many times. CDR3 sequence reads: CASSYEGRNTEAFF. The DNA for the CDR3 is TGTGCCAGCAGTTACGAGGGGCGGAACACTGAAGCTTTCTTT. The V gene is TRBV6-5, the J gene TRBJ1-1; a possible D gene is TRBD1 (5 bases). V was clipped by 2 bases and J by 1 base, with 8 bases between them. The CDR3 extends over 14 amino acids. Germline V gives CDR1 MNHEY, CDR2 SVGAGI.

This clonotype was counted at least ten times. The rearrangement links TRBV5-1 to TRBJ2-1; D could derive from TRBD1 or TRBD2 (5 bases each). The CDR3 runs to 13 residues. V was pared by 5 bases and J by 7 bases, with 13 bases between. Germline V gene data show CDR1 as SGHRS and CDR2 as YFSETQ. CDR3 region: CASSIQWGNEQFF. The DNA of the CDR3 is TGCGCCAGCAGTATACAATGGGGGAATGAGCAGTTCTTC.

This clonotype was seen just once. A clone one base away is much larger, so this may be a read error. The chain couples TRBV7-2 to TRBJ2-6, with no clear D. The germline CDR1 and CDR2 sequences are SGHTA and FQGNSA. The CDR3 runs 18 residues. The CDR3 nucleotides are TGTGCCAGCAGCCTTTTCGGTTCTCGCCGCTCTGGGGTCAACGTCCTGACTTTC. Amino acid sequence: CASSLFGSRRSGVNVLTF.

The sample holds many counts of this clonotype. The chain combines TRBV18 with TRBJ1-2; D gene unclear. Germline V gene lookup returns CDR1 KGHSH and CDR2 LQKENI. CDR3 length: 14 residues. Trimming pared 3 bases from V and 2 bases from J, leaving 10 bases between. CDR3 loop: CASSPSAGNYGYTF. CDR3 DNA sequence: TGTGCCAGCTCACCCTCCGCAGGCAACTATGGCTACACCTTC.

This clonotype was observed many times. The rearrangement joins TRBV15 to TRBJ2-2; tentative D call: TRBD1 (6 bases). Germline lookup yields CDR1 LNHNV and CDR2 YYDKDF (reference sequence). The V end lost 5 bases, the J end lost 0 bases, and 16 bases lay between the germline ends. The CDR3 has 17 amino acids. For the CDR3, the DNA is TGTGCCACCAGCCGCTCCCTGAACAGGGCGAACACCGGGGAGCTGTTTTTT. Encoded protein: CATSRSLNRANTGELFF.

This clonotype has more than one count but fewer than ten. This chain connects TRBV7-3 to TRBJ2-1; 14 positions match TRBD2. Trimming took 1 base from V and 2 from J; bases not matched to a gene: 4. The germline CDR1 and CDR2 sequences are SGHTA and FQGTGA. This CDR3 is built from 18 residues. The CDR3 reads CASSLRLAGGIPYNEQFF. In nucleotides, the CDR3 is TGTGCCAGCAGCTTAAGACTAGCGGGAGGGATTCCCTACAATGAGCAGTTCTTC. Full variable domain (rest looked up from reference TRBV7-3 and TRBJ2-1): GAGVSQTPSNKVTEKGKYVELRCDPISGHTALYWYRQSLGQGPEFLIYFQGTGAADDSGLPNDRFFAVRPEGSVSTLKIQRTERGDSAVYLCASSLRLAGGIPYNEQFFGPGTRLTVL.

By share of the sample, this clonotype is medium-sized (0.01 to 0.1%). The V and J genes are TRBV5-1 and TRBJ2-2; TRBD2 aligns across 8 bases. Trimming at V came to 4 bases and at J to 6 bases, leaving 8 bases not matched to a gene. CDR3 size: 15 residues. Germline V gene data show CDR1 as SGHRS and CDR2 as YFSETQ. The CDR3 region has the DNA TGCGCCAGCAGCCCAGATCCGGGACTAGCCGGGGAGCTGTTTTTT. This sequence encodes CASSPDPGLAGELFF.

This clonotype appeared many times. The chain is built from TRBV7-2 and TRBJ2-7; possibly TRBD2 for D (6 bases). This CDR3 is 15 amino acids long. The V gene lost 1 base and the J gene lost 3 bases, with 13 bases spanning the gap. Germline loops: CDR1 SGHTA, CDR2 FQGNSA. CDR3 loop: CASSLGEAQFYEQYF. CDR3 DNA sequence: TGTGCCAGCAGCTTAGGGGAGGCCCAGTTCTACGAGCAGTACTTC. Full variable domain (rest looked up from reference TRBV7-2 and TRBJ2-7): GAGVSQSPSNKVTEKGKDVELRCDPISGHTALYWYRQSLGQGLEFLIYFQGNSAPDKSGLPSDRFSAERTGGSVSTLTIQRTQQEDSAVYLCASSLGEAQFYEQYFGPGTRLTVT.